This is a list of T cell receptor beta chains from one sample in a study of blood T cell repertoires in COVID-19. Sequencing was performed with immunoSEQ multiplex PCR; in TCRdb, only in-frame clones are kept and a portion is missing. The sample carries about 150,000 clones, around 80% recorded once. The sample comprised peripheral blood. These receptors all come from a human donor with acute or convalescent COVID-19. The donor label of this sample is uncertain. Each CDR3 is given without its conserved first and last residue.

v_gene	len	j_gene	CDR3aa
TRBV7-9	13	TRBJ1-5	ASSLGDRQHQPQH
TRBV6-6	12	TRBJ2-7	ASNNRPGSYEQY
TRBV5-1	14	TRBJ2-4	ASSLGRALAKNIQY
TRBV19	14	TRBJ2-3	ASSPGLAGGTDTQY
TRBV11-3	11	TRBJ1-6	ASSYDSNSPLH
TRBV19	14	TRBJ1-4	ASSIPGGSYNEKLF
TRBV19	11	TRBJ1-1	ASSISRNTEAF
TRBV3-1/TRBV3-2	13	TRBJ1-1	ASSQDGQRLHGAF
TRBV5-1	16	TRBJ1-2	ASSPSLRGGRSPYGYT
TRBV27	12	TRBJ1-5	ASSHRDSNQPQH
TRBV10-1	12	TRBJ2-1	ASSARTGSNEQF
TRBV19	12	TRBJ1-1	ASRRHREGTEAF
TRBV7-9	14	TRBJ1-2	ASSLIRDSRNYGYT
TRBV19	10	TRBJ1-2	ASRAGRYGYT
TRBV7-2	13	TRBJ2-3	ASLKLAGVADTQY